The 18 T cell receptor beta chains in this list originate from one sample, sequenced in a study of human T cells and chemical hapten exposure. Described time point: pre-sensitization, week 0. Treatment: therapeutic diphenylcyclopropenone sensitization with weekly scalp DPC. TCRdb fed the RACE reads into MiXCR, producing one record per CDR3 protein. The table shows fewer than 140,000 distinct CDR3 sequences, with around 12% occurring only once. The sample consisted of whole blood, taken in connection with sensitization to the hapten diphenylcyclopropenone (DPC). Receptor source: a woman aged 45-65 years with alopecia areata. Some clones in this sample may be carry-over from other donors' samples.

V is TRBV7-9 and J is TRBJ2-1; a possible D gene is TRBD1 (5 bases). Trimming removed 4 bases from V and 4 bases from J, with 17 bases in between. The CDR3 runs 16 residues. Germline V gene lookup returns CDR1 SEHNR and CDR2 FQNEAQ (reference sequence). The CDR3 is CASSYADRGRYNEQFF. The CDR3 DNA follows: TGTGCCAGCAGCTACGCGGATAGGGGAAGATACAATGAGCAGTTCTTC. Combining the CDR3 with reference TRBV7-9 and TRBJ2-1 gives the whole variable domain DTGVSQNPRHKITKRGQNVTFRCDPISEHNRLYWYRQTLGQGPEFLTYFQNEAQLEKSRLLSDRFSAERPKGSFSTLEIQRTEQGDSAMYLCASSYADRGRYNEQFFGPGTRLTVL.

The chain carries TRBV20-1 and TRBJ1-1, with 11 nucleotides matching TRBD1. Germline trimming cut 3 bases from V and 3 bases from J; bases unmatched to any gene: 15. Per germline, CDR1 DFQATT and CDR2 SNEGSKA (reference sequence). The length of the CDR3 is 18 residues. This chain's CDR3 is CSARGPPGQGVRDTEAFF. For the CDR3, the DNA is TGCAGTGCTAGGGGCCCCCCGGGACAGGGGGTCCGGGACACTGAAGCTTTCTTT.

This clonotype came up a few times. The rearrangement joins TRBV7-9 to TRBJ2-1; the match to TRBD1 covers 12 bases. Germline V gene data show CDR1 as SEHNR and CDR2 as FQNEAQ (reference sequence). CDR3 size: 19 residues. V gave up 3 bases and J gave up 0 bases; unmatched junction bases: 9. The DNA for the CDR3 is TGTGCCAGCAGCTTGGGACAGGGGGCGATCTCTAGCTCCTACAATGAGCAGTTCTTC. Translation: CASSLGQGAISSSYNEQFF. Filled out from reference TRBV7-9 and TRBJ2-1, the complete variable domain reads DTGVSQNPRHKITKRGQNVTFRCDPISEHNRLYWYRQTLGQGPEFLTYFQNEAQLEKSRLLSDRFSAERPKGSFSTLEIQRTEQGDSAMYLCASSLGQGAISSSYNEQFFGPGTRLTVL.

This clonotype showed up many times. This chain links TRBV11-2 with TRBJ2-1, with 10 bases that match TRBD2. The germline V gene encodes CDR1 SGHAT and CDR2 FQNNGV. The V and J ends lost 3 bases and 10 bases, in that order; junction bases with no gene match: 6. The length of the CDR3 is 14 residues. This chain's CDR3 is CASSFLAGVSEQFF. The CDR3 DNA sequence: TGTGCCAGCAGCTTTCTAGCGGGAGTGTCGGAGCAGTTCTTC.

The V gene is TRBV7-6, the J gene TRBJ2-2, with 9 bases aligning to TRBD1. After removal of 11 bases from V and 5 bases from J, the junction contained 3 bases not matched to a gene. The CDR3 consists of 12 residues. CDR1 is SGHVS and CDR2 is FNYEAQ in the germline V gene. The DNA of the CDR3 is TGTGCCGGCGGACAGGGGACCGGGGAGCTGTTTTTT. This codes for CAGGQGTGELFF. The variable domain in full, completed from reference TRBV7-6 and TRBJ2-2, reads GAGVSQSPRYKVTKRGQDVALRCDPISGHVSLYWYRQALGQGPEFLTYFNYEAQQDKSGLPNDRFSAERPEGSISTLTIQRTEQRDSAMYRCAGGQGTGELFFGEGSRLTVL.

This clonotype has a count of ten or more. The chain couples TRBV28 to TRBJ1-1; no clear D gene. The V gene lost 7 bases and the J gene lost 6 bases, with 12 bases spanning the gap. Germline CDR1 is MDHEN and CDR2 is SYDVKM. The CDR3 covers 12 residues. CDR3 sequence reads: CASKGLFPEAFF. The DNA for the CDR3 is TGTGCCAGCAAAGGGCTTTTCCCTGAAGCTTTCTTT.

There are a few counts of this clonotype. The gene calls are TRBV5-1 and TRBJ2-7; 8 bases line up with TRBD2. J gave up 3 bases and V 0 bases, and 5 bases lay outside the gene matches. The germline CDR1 and CDR2 sequences are SGHRS and YFSETQ. The CDR3 has 15 amino acids. CDR3 bases: TGCGCCAGCAGCTTGGTATTGGGGACTAGCTACGAGCAGTACTTC. As protein: CASSLVLGTSYEQYF.

This clonotype was seen at least ten times. The chain combines TRBV15 with TRBJ2-4, with D unclear. The germline gives CDR1 LNHNV, CDR2 YYDKDF (reference sequence). Trimming took off 0 bases at V and 1 base at J, with 13 bases between the two ends. The CDR3 runs to 17 residues. As DNA, the CDR3 is TGTGCCACCAGCAGAGATGTTGGCAGTCAGGCCAAAAACATTCAGTACTTC. It encodes CATSRDVGSQAKNIQYF. The complete variable domain, with remaining parts taken from reference TRBV15 and TRBJ2-4, reads DAMVIQNPRYQVTQFGKPVTLSCSQTLNHNVMYWYQQKSSQAPKLLFHYYDKDFNNEADTPDNFQSRRPNTSFCFLDIRSPGLGDTAMYLCATSRDVGSQAKNIQYFGAGTRLSVL.

The genes are TRBV6-1 and TRBJ1-1, with D unclear. V dropped 0 bases and J dropped 5 bases, with 10 bases sitting between them. The germline CDR1 and CDR2 sequences are MNHNS and SASEGT. This CDR3 contains 14 residues. This chain's CDR3 is CASSEAGRNTEAFF. CDR3 DNA sequence: TGTGCCAGCAGTGAAGCAGGGCGTAATACTGAAGCTTTCTTT.

In its sample, this clonotype was seen once. The chain uses TRBV28 and TRBJ1-2; 7 bases match TRBD1. The germline gives CDR1 MDHEN, CDR2 SYDVKM. V shed 7 bases, J shed 4 bases, and the junction held 3 bases outside the gene matches. This CDR3 is built from 12 residues. This CDR3 reads CASTTGVYGYTF. The DNA of the CDR3 is TGTGCCAGCACAACAGGGGTCTATGGCTACACCTTC.

The chain recombines TRBV5-1 with TRBJ1-1; D might be TRBD1 (5 bases). V lost 2 bases, J lost 4 bases, and 9 bases lay in between. The CDR3 consists of 13 residues. Looked up from germline, CDR1 is SGHRS and CDR2 is YFSETQ. The CDR3: CASSLLGGTEAFF. The CDR3 DNA reads as TGCGCCAGCAGCTTATTGGGGGGCACTGAAGCTTTCTTT.

This chain joins TRBV4-2 and TRBJ1-1, with D perhaps TRBD1 (5 bases). V lost 5 bases, J lost 3 bases, and 10 bases lay in between. This CDR3 is 13 amino acids long. Germline CDR1 and CDR2: LGHNA and YNFKEQ. CDR3 in amino acids: CASSNQGDTEAFF. Written as DNA, the CDR3 is TGTGCCAGCAGCAACCAGGGCGACACTGAAGCTTTCTTT.

J is TRBJ2-1 and V is TRBV27; 11 positions agree with TRBD2. The CDR3 consists of 15 residues. The V gene end was trimmed by 6 bases and the J gene end by 7 bases; junction bases not matched to a gene: 8. Germline loops: CDR1 MNHEY, CDR2 SMNVEV (reference sequence). CDR3 in DNA: TGTGCCAGCAGGCTTAGCGGGGGGGCCGGGAATGAGCAGTTCTTC. Translated: CASRLSGGAGNEQFF.

The sample holds a few counts of this clonotype. This chain links TRBV7-9 with TRBJ2-2; 11 bases align to TRBD1. Losses at the gene ends were 11 bases for V and 5 bases for J; bases not matched to a gene: 4. The CDR3 has 13 residues. In germline, CDR1 is SEHNR, CDR2 FQNEAQ (reference sequence). CDR3 loop: CALGQGATGELFF. The CDR3 region has the DNA TGTGCCTTAGGACAGGGGGCGACCGGGGAGCTGTTTTTT.

This clonotype showed up just a few times. The CDR3 bases are TGTGCCAGCCGGGACCGAGCCTACGAGCAGTACTTC. Translated: CASRDRAYEQYF. The genes are TRBV6-1 and TRBJ2-7; either TRBD1 or TRBD2 may supply D (5 bases each). Germline V gene data show CDR1 as MNHNS and CDR2 as SASEGT. This CDR3 region has 12 residues. V was pared by 8 bases and J by 2 bases, with 10 bases between.

V is TRBV3-1 and J is TRBJ1-4; weak D call: TRBD1 (5 bases). Trimming shortened V by 0 bases and J by 12 bases, and 8 bases separated the two germline ends. Germline values: CDR1 LGHDT, CDR2 YNNKEL (reference sequence). The CDR3 sequence is 12 residues long. As DNA, the CDR3 is TGTGCCAGCAGCCAAGAGGCAGGGCAACTGTTTTTT. Translated, it gives CASSQEAGQLFF.

The rearrangement links TRBV12-3 or TRBV12-4 to TRBJ2-7; the D gene could be TRBD1 or TRBD2 (5 bases each). V lost 0 bases and J 7 bases, leaving 10 bases between the germline ends. This CDR3 region has 13 residues. The CDR3: CASSLAVWGEQYF. CDR3 bases: TGTGCCAGCAGTTTAGCTGTATGGGGGGAGCAGTACTTC.

This clonotype appeared a few times. This chain uses TRBV7-9 with TRBJ1-4; D is possibly TRBD1 (6 bases). Deletions cut 5 bases from V and 6 bases from J, with 13 bases between. There are 14 residues in the CDR3. Germline lookup yields CDR1 SEHNR and CDR2 FQNEAQ (reference sequence). CDR3 sequence: CASSPRGGDEKLFF. CDR3 nucleotide sequence: TGTGCCAGCAGCCCAAGGGGGGGCGATGAAAAACTGTTTTTT.